What follows are 5 T cell receptor beta chains derived from one specimen sequenced in a study of blood T cell repertoires in COVID-19. Sequencing used immunoSEQ multiplex PCR; TCRdb keeps in-frame clones, though not all of them. This sample carries 200,000 to 300,000 clones, about four fifths of them seen once, and the ten largest clones take under 5%. The specimen was peripheral blood. The source of these receptors is a man aged 50 to 60 with acute or convalescent COVID-19.

Written as DNA, the CDR3 is TGTGCCATCAGGGCGAGCTTGGAGGGAAATCAGCCCCAGCATTTT. It translates to CAIRASLEGNQPQHF. The chain couples TRBV10-3 to TRBJ1-5; no reliable D call. Germline V gives CDR1 ENHRY, CDR2 SYGVKD. This CDR3 has 15 residues. V lost 6 bases, J lost 4 bases, and 16 bases lay in between.

This clone was seen a few times. V and J are TRBV7-2 and TRBJ2-1; 15 nucleotides line up with TRBD2. Germline CDR1 reads SGHTA; CDR2 reads FQGNSA. J gave up 4 bases and V 4 bases, and 5 bases lay outside the gene matches. The CDR3 extends over 17 amino acids. CDR3 region: CASSWGLAGGGYNEQFF. The DNA of the CDR3 is TGTGCCAGCAGCTGGGGACTAGCGGGAGGTGGTTACAATGAGCAGTTCTTC.

The chain couples TRBV7-8 to TRBJ1-2; D not resolved. The germline V and J ends were trimmed by 8 bases and 8 bases, with 21 bases remaining between them. This CDR3 contains 14 residues. The germline gives CDR1 SGHVS, CDR2 FQNEAQ. The CDR3 spells CASALISGRPGYTF. The CDR3 DNA is TGTGCCAGCGCTCTTATTAGCGGGCGGCCCGGCTACACCTTC. Complete variable domain (other parts from reference TRBV7-8 and TRBJ1-2): GAGVSQSPRYKVAKRGQDVALRCDPISGHVSLFWYQQALGQGPEFLTYFQNEAQLDKSGLPSDRFFAERPEGSVSTLKIQRTQQEDSAVYLCASALISGRPGYTFGSGTRLTVV.

This chain joins TRBV10-1 and TRBJ2-3; 7 bases align to TRBD2. Losses at the gene ends were 4 bases for V and 2 bases for J; bases not matched to a gene: 6. The CDR3 extends over 15 amino acids. Germline V gives CDR1 WNHNN, CDR2 SYGVQD (reference sequence). The CDR3 loop is CASSVGEGNTDTQYF. CDR3 nucleotides: TGCGCCAGCAGTGTTGGGGAGGGAAACACAGATACGCAGTATTTT.

The chain joins TRBV7-3 to TRBJ2-1; perhaps TRBD2 as D (6 bases). V was shortened by 5 bases and J by 10 bases, with 21 bases between the two germline ends. This CDR3 comprises 15 residues. Germline assignment: CDR1 SGHTA and CDR2 FQGTGA. The CDR3 coding sequence is TGTGCCAGCAGCCCTCTTCGCGGGGCCGCCAGGGAGCAGTTCTTC. Amino acids: CASSPLRGAAREQFF.